The present T cell receptor (beta chain) was sequenced within a study of T cell changes during pregnancy in multiple sclerosis. CDR1 is SGHVS and CDR2 is FQNEAQ in the germline V gene. The CDR3 is 17 amino acids. Trimming left V 5 bases short and J 2 bases short, with 20 bases between. This table comes from immunoSEQ multiplex PCR, and its TCRdb copy is limited to in-frame clones, with some not included. The repertoire holds roughly 28,000 clones, about 89% seen once, with over 3% in the top ten. The genes are TRBV7-8 and TRBJ2-3; D may be TRBD2 (6 bases). The sequence was collected from a female donor in good health, enrolled as a control in a pregnancy study. Sample: CD4+ T cells from peripheral blood mononuclear cells, taken in the first trimester of pregnancy. The CDR3 DNA reads TGTGCCAGCAGCGACAAGGGACTCCAGAAACCCACAGATACGCAGTATTTT. It encodes CASSDKGLQKPTDTQYF.